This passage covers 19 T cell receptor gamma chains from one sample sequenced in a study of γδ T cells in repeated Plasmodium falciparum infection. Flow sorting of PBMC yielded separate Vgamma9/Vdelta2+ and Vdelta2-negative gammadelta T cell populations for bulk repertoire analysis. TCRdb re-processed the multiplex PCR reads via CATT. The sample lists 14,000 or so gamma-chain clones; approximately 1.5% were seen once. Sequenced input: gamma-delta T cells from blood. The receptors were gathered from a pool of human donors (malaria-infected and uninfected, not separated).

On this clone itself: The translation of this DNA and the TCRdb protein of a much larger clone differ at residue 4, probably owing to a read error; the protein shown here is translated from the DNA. The CDR3 is CALLEVPKKLF. The CDR3 DNA follows: TGTGCCTTGTTGGAGGTACCTAAGAAACTCTTT. The chain joins TRGV9 to TRGJ1 or TRGJ2. The V gene's germline CDR1 is GITISATS and CDR2 ISYDGTV (reference sequence). The CDR3 is made up of 11 amino acids.

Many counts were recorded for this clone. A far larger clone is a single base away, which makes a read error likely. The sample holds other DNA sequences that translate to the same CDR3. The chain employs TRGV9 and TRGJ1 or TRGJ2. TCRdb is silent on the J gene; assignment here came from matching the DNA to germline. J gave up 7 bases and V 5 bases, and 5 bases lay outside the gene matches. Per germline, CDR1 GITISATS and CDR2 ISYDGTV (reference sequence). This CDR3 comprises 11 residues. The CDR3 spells CALWVSYKKLF. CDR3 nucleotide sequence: TGTGCCTTGTGGGTATCCTATAAGAAACTCTTT.

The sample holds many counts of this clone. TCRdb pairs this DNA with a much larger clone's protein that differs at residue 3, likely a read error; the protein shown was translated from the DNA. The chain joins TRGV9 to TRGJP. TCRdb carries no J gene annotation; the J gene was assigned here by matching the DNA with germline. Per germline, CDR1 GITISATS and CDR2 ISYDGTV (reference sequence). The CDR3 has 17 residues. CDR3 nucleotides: TGTGCCTCGTGGGAGGTCCCGCAAGAGTTGGGCAAAAAAATCAAGGTATTT. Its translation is CASWEVPQELGKKIKVF.

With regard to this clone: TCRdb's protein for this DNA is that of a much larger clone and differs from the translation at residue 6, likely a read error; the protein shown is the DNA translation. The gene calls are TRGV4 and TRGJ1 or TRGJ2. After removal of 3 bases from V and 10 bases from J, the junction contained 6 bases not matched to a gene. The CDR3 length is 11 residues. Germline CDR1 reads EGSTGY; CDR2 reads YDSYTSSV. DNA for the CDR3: TGTGCCACCTGGGATTGGCTGAAGAAACTCTTT. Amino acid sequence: CATWDWLKKLF.

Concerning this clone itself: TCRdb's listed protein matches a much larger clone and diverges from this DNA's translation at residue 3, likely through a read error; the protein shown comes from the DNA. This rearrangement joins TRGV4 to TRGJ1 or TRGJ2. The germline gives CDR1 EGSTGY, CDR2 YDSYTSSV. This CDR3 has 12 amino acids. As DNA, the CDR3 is TGTGCCTCCTGGGATCCCTATTATAAGAAACTCTTT. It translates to CASWDPYYKKLF.

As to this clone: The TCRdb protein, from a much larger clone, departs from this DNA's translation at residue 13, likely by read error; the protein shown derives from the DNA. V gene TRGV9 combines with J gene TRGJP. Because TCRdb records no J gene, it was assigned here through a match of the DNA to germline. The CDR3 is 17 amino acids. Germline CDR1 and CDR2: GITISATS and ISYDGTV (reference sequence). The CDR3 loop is CALWEVQVGLGKRIKVF. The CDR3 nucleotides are TGTGCCTTGTGGGAGGTGCAAGTTGGGTTGGGCAAAAGAATCAAGGTATTT.

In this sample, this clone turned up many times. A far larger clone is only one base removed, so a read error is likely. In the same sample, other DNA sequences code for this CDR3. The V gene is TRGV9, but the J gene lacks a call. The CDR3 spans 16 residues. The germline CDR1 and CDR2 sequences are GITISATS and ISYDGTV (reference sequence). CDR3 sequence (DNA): TGTGCCTTGTGGGCCCAAGGTGAGTTGGGCAAAAAAATTAAGGTATTT. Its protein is CALWAQGELGKKIKVF.

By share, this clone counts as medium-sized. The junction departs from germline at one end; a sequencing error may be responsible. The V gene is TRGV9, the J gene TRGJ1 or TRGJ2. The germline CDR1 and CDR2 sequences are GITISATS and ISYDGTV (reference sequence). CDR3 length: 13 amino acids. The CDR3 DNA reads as TGTGCCTTGTGGGAGGCCCCTTATTATGAGAAACTCTTT. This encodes CALWEAPYYEKLF.

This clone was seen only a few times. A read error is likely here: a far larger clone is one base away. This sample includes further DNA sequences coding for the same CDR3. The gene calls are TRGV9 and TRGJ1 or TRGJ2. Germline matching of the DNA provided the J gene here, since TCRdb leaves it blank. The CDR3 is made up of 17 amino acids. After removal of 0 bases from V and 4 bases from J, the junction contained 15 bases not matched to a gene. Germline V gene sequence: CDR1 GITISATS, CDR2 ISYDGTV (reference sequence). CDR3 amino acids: CALWEVLGIGNYYKKLF. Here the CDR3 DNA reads TGTGCCTTGTGGGAGGTGCTTGGGATAGGAAACTATTATAAGAAACTCTTT.

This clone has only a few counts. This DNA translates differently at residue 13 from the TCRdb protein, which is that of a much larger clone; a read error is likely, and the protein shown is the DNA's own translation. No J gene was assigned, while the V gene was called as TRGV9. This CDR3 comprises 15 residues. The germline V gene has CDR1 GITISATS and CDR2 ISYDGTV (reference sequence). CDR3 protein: CALWEPALNYYKRLF. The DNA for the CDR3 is TGTGCCTTGTGGGAGCCCGCCTTGAATTATTATAAGAGACTCTTT.

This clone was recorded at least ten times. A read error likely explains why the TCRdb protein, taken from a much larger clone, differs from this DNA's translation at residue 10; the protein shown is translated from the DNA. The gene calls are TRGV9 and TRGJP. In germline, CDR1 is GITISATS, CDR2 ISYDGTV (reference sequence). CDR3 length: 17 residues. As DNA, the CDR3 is TGTGCCTTGTGGGACCAGGTGCGAGAGTCGGGCAAAAAAATCAAGGTATTT. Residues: CALWDQVRESGKKIKVF.

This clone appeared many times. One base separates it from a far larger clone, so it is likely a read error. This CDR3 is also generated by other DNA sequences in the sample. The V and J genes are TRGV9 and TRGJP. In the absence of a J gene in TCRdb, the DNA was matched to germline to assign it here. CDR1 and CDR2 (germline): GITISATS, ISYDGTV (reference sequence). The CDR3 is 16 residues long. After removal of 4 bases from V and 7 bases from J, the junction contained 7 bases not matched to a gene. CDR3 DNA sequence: TGTGCCTTGTGGGACCAGCAGGAGTTGGGCAAAAAAATCAAGGTATTT. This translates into CALWDQQELGKKIKVF.

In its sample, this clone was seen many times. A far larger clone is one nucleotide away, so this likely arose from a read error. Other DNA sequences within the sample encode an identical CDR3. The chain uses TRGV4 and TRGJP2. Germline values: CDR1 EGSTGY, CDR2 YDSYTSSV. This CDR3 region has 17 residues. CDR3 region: CATWAHHPRSSDWIKTF. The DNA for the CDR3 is TGCGCCACCTGGGCCCATCATCCACGTAGTAGTGATTGGATCAAGACGTTT.

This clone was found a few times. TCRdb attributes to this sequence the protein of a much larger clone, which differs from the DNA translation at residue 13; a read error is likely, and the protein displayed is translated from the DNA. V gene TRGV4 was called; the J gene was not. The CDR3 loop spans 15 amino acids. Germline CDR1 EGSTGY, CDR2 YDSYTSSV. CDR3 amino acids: CATWDGPFLDYKRLF. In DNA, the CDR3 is TGTGCCACCTGGGATGGACCTTTTCTGGATTATAAGAGACTCTTT.

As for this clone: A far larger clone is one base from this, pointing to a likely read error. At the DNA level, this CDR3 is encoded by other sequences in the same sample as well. CDR3 bases: TGTGCCTTGTGGGAGGTGCATACTCACAAGAAACTCTTT. Translation gives CALWEVHTHKKLF. The chain is built from TRGV9 and TRGJ1 or TRGJ2. In the absence of a J gene in TCRdb, the DNA was matched to germline to assign it here. CDR1 is GITISATS and CDR2 is ISYDGTV in the germline V gene (reference sequence). The V gene end was trimmed by 0 bases and the J gene end by 10 bases; junction bases not matched to a gene: 9. The CDR3 covers 13 residues.

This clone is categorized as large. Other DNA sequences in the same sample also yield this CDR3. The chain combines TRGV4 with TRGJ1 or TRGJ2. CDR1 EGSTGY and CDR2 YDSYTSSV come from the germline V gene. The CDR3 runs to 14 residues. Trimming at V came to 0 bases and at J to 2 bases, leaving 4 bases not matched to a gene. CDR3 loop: CATWDGGDYYKKLF. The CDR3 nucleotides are TGTGCCACCTGGGATGGGGGGGATTATTATAAGAAACTCTTT.

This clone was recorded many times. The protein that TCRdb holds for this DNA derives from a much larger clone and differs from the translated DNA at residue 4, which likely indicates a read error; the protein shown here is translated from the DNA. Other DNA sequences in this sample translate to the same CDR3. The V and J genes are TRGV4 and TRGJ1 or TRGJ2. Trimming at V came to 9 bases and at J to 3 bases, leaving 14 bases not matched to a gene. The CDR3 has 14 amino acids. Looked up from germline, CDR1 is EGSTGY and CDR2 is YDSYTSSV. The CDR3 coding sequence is TGTGCCACCAGGGTCCCACGCCCTTATTATAAGAAACTCTTT. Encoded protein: CATRVPRPYYKKLF.

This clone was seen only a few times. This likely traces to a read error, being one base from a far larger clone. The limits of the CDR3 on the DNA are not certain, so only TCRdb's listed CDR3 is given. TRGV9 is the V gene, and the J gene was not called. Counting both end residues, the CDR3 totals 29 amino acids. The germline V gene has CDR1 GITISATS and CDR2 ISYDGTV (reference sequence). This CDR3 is CALWEVRRNSLAVEQHLLSQVSIGRIQHF.

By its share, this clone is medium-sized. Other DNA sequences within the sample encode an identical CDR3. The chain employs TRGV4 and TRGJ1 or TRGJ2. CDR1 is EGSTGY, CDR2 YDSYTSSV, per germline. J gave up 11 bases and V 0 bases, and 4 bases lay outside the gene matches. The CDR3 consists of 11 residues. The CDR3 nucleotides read TGTGCCACCTGGGATGGGCGTCAGAAACTCTTT. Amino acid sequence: CATWDGRQKLF.